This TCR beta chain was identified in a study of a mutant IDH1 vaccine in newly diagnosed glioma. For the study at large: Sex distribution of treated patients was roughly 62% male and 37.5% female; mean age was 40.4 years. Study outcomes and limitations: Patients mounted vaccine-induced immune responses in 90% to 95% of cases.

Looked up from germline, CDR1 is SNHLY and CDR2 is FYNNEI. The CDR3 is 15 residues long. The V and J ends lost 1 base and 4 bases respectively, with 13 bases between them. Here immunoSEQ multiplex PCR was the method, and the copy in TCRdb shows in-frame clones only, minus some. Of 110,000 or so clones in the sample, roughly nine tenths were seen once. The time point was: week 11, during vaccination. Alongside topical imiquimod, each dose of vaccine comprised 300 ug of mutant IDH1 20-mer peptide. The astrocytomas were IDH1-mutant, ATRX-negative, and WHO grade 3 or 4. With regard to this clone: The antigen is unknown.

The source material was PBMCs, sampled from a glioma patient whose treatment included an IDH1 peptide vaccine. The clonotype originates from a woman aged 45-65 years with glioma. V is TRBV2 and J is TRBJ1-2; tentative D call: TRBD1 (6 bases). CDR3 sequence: CASSEDRDAPYGYTF. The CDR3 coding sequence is TGTGCCAGCAGTGAAGACAGGGATGCCCCCTATGGCTACACCTTC.